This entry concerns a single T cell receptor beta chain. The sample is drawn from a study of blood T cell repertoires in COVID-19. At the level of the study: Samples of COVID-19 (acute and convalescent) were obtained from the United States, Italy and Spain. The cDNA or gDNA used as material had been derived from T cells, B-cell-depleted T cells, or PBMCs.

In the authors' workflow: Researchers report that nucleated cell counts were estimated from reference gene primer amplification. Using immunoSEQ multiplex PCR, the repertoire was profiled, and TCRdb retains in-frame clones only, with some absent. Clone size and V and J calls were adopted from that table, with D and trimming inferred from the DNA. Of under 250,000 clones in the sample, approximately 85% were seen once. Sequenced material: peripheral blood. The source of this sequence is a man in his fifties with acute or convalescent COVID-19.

CDR3 sequence (DNA): TGTGCCAGCAGTTACTCTTGGGGGGAGAACTATGGCTACACCTTC. Its translation: CASSYSWGENYGYTF. The chain has TRBV6-5 and TRBJ1-2, with D tentatively TRBD1 (5 bases). This CDR3 has 15 amino acids. CDR1 and CDR2 (germline): MNHEY, SVGAGI. Trimming pared 0 bases from V and 2 bases from J, leaving 10 bases between.